The T cell receptor (beta chain) under discussion was sequenced for a study of regulatory T cells in long-lasting Graves disease. Time point here: persistent/refractory GD, antithyroid drugs over 5 years with positive TRAb. PBMC-derived RNA was used for the TCR library. The sample holds a few counts of this clonotype. Libraries of TCR beta came from iRepertoire HTBI primers plus Arm-PCR of CDR3 regions. Each CDR3 protein gets one entry after TCRdb re-called the multiplex PCR reads with MiXCR. The sample gives about 340,000 distinct CDR3 sequences, around 20% of which show up once; around 30% is in the top ten. Trimming left V 0 bases short and J 7 bases short, with 9 bases between. The germline gives CDR1 SGHNT, CDR2 YENEEA. The CDR3 is 13 amino acids.

The sample here was peripheral blood mononuclear cells (PBMCs), taken when the disease was refractory, from a patient treated with antithyroid drugs. The chain uses TRBV11-3 and TRBJ2-5, with D uncertain. The sequence came from a female donor with Graves disease. The CDR3 protein is CASSLEAEGTQYF. In DNA form, the CDR3 reads TGTGCCAGCAGCTTAGAAGCCGAAGGGACCCAGTACTTC.